A selection of T cell receptor beta chains follows, all from one sample in a study of OX40 agonist ivuxolimab in advanced cancers. Clones were read by immunoSEQ multiplex PCR, and TCRdb kept only the in-frame ones, dropping some. The sample has tens of thousands of clones, roughly 90% seen once. This specimen consisted of CD4+ or CD8+ T cells sorted from blood, obtained in a trial of the OX40 agonist ivuxolimab. The receptors originated from an adult with an advanced solid tumor such as melanoma, head and neck, liver or kidney cancer. Both conserved end residues are part of each CDR3. A D gene is named only where the DNA matches it firmly. Size values are once, few and many counts, or a class for expanded clones, and some rows have none.

CDR3aa | CDR3nt | j_gene | v_gene | abundance | d_gene
CASSEGGARGMSTDTQYF | TGTGCCAGCAGTGAGGGCGGAGCCCGGGGGATGAGCACAGATACGCAGTATTTT | TRBJ2-3 | TRBV6-1 | . | .
CASSVQSGSIMSEQYF | TGCGCCAGCAGCGTGCAAAGCGGGAGTATCATGAGCGAGCAGTACTTC | TRBJ2-7 | TRBV5-1 | . | TRBD2
CSVETRERIF | TGCAGCGTTGAGACGAGAGAAAGGATCTTC | TRBJ1-2 | TRBV29-1 | few | .
CASSLSWDGSGQYF | TGTGCCAGCAGCTTGTCGTGGGATGGGAGCGGGCAGTACTTC | TRBJ2-7 | TRBV5-4 | . | .
CASSQDLEETQYF | TGCGCCAGCAGCCAAGATCTGGAGGAGACCCAGTACTTC | TRBJ2-5 | TRBV4-3 | . | .
CASSLDTGSKNIQYF | TGTGCCAGCAGCTTGGATACCGGGTCTAAAAACATTCAGTACTTC | TRBJ2-4 | TRBV5-4 | . | .
CASSVGLDTIYF | TGTGCCAGCAGTGTTGGATTGGACACCATTTACTTC | TRBJ2-7 | TRBV6-1 | . | .
CASSEVLGRNEKLFF | TGTGCCAGCAGTGAAGTTCTGGGACGTAATGAAAAACTGTTTTTT | TRBJ1-4 | TRBV6-1 | . | .
CASSLGRQGAHTQETQYF | TGTGCCAGCAGTTTGGGAAGACAGGGGGCGCACACCCAAGAGACCCAGTACTTC | TRBJ2-5 | TRBV28 | once | TRBD1
CASRASGAADTQYF | TGTGCCAGTAGGGCTAGCGGGGCAGCAGATACGCAGTATTTT | TRBJ2-3 | TRBV19 | once | TRBD2
CASSPQGVEAFF | TGTGCCAGCAGTCCACAGGGCGTTGAAGCTTTCTTT | TRBJ1-1 | TRBV6-5 | . | .
CASSEGGRWAGTEAFF | TGTGCCAGCAGTGAAGGGGGTCGGTGGGCCGGCACTGAAGCTTTCTTT | TRBJ1-1 | TRBV2 | . | .
CATSGRNNEKLFF | TGTGCCACTTCGGGGAGGAATAATGAAAAACTGTTTTTT | TRBJ1-4 | TRBV28 | . | .
CASSELPPGQFF | TGTGCCAGCAGTGAACTTCCCCCCGGGCAGTTCTTC | TRBJ2-1 | TRBV2 | once | .
CASKPSSGRYNEQFF | TGTGCCAGCAAACCATCTAGCGGGAGGTACAATGAGCAGTTCTTC | TRBJ2-1 | TRBV6-5 | . | TRBD2
CASSVGTSSMADTQYF | TGTGCCAGCAGCGTGGGGACTAGTTCAATGGCAGATACGCAGTATTTT | TRBJ2-3 | TRBV6-4 | . | TRBD2
CASSLGGTGLAEQYF | TGTGCCAGCAGCTTAGGAGGGACAGGGTTAGCCGAGCAGTACTTC | TRBJ2-7 | TRBV11-3 | . | TRBD1
CASTTGAGAYEQYF | TGTGCCAGCACCACCGGGGCAGGGGCCTACGAGCAGTACTTC | TRBJ2-7 | TRBV28 | once | .
CASSGEGPSYEQYF | TGTGCCAGCAGTGGGGAGGGGCCCTCGTACGAGCAGTACTTC | TRBJ2-7 | TRBV6-1 | few | TRBD2
CASRDSRNEKLFF | TGTGCCAGCAGAGACAGCCGCAATGAAAAACTGTTTTTT | TRBJ1-4 | TRBV6-5 | . | .
CASSGASGTTDTQYF | TGTGCCAGCAGCGGGGCTAGCGGAACCACAGATACGCAGTATTTT | TRBJ2-3 | TRBV9 | . | TRBD2
CASSYRASGNEQFF | TGTGCCAGCAGTTACCGAGCTAGCGGGAATGAGCAGTTCTTC | TRBJ2-1 | TRBV6-6 | . | TRBD2
CASSFRETNEKLFF | TGCGCCAGCAGCTTCAGGGAAACTAATGAAAAACTGTTTTTT | TRBJ1-4 | TRBV5-1 | . | .
CASREQGLGTGELFF | TGTGCCAGCAGAGAACAGGGTCTTGGCACCGGGGAGCTGTTTTTT | TRBJ2-2 | TRBV7-2 | . | .
CAISESSYEQYF | TGTGCCATCAGTGAGTCGTCCTACGAGCAGTACTTC | TRBJ2-7 | TRBV10-3 | . | .
CASRRQGGGETQYF | TGCGCCAGCAGGCGACAGGGAGGTGGAGAGACCCAGTACTTC | TRBJ2-5 | TRBV5-1 | . | .
CASSNGQAPLRRGNQPQHF | TGCGCCAGCAGTAACGGACAGGCCCCTCTTAGAAGGGGTAATCAGCCCCAGCATTTT | TRBJ1-5 | TRBV10-1 | . | TRBD1
CASSVGRSDTGELFF | TGTGCCAGCAGCGTAGGGAGGTCGGACACCGGGGAGCTGTTTTTT | TRBJ2-2 | TRBV9 | . | .
CASAASLGNNEQFF | TGTGCCAGCGCCGCAAGTCTAGGGAACAATGAGCAGTTCTTC | TRBJ2-1 | TRBV28 | . | .
CASSSSHGKSDTQYF | TGTGCCAGCAGTTCGTCCCACGGGAAATCAGATACGCAGTATTTT | TRBJ2-3 | TRBV6-5 | . | .
CASSLDQALNTEAFF | TGTGCCAGCAGCTTAGATCAGGCATTGAACACTGAAGCTTTCTTT | TRBJ1-1 | TRBV7-9 | . | .
CASRGTGGSTEAFF | TGTGCCAGCAGGGGGACAGGGGGTAGCACTGAAGCTTTCTTT | TRBJ1-1 | TRBV28 | . | TRBD1
CASSSGTPRSSETQYF | TGCGCCAGCAGCTCCGGGACACCACGGAGCTCTGAGACCCAGTACTTC | TRBJ2-5 | TRBV5-1 | . | .
CASSGGTRGHEQFF | TGCGCCAGCAGCGGGGGGACTAGAGGGCATGAGCAGTTCTTC | TRBJ2-1 | TRBV5-1 | . | TRBD2
CASSYRGPRTEAFF | TGTGCCAGCAGTTACAGGGGGCCGCGGACAGAAGCTTTCTTT | TRBJ1-1 | TRBV6-5 | . | TRBD1
CASSIGKGADTQYF | TGTGCCAGTAGTATAGGAAAGGGAGCAGATACGCAGTATTTT | TRBJ2-3 | TRBV19 | . | .
CASDEQGNTEAFF | TGTGCCAGCGACGAACAGGGGAACACTGAAGCTTTCTTT | TRBJ1-1 | TRBV28 | . | .
CASSDLAPTGYTF | TGTGCCAGCAGTGACCTCGCCCCGACAGGCTACACCTTC | TRBJ1-2 | TRBV25-1 | . | .
CASRSDRGTDTQYF | TGCGCCAGCAGGAGTGACAGGGGCACAGATACGCAGTATTTT | TRBJ2-3 | TRBV5-1 | . | TRBD1
CASSSSGGNYNEQFF | TGTGCCAGCAGTTCTAGCGGCGGCAACTACAATGAGCAGTTCTTC | TRBJ2-1 | TRBV27 | . | TRBD2
CAISESSGSPNEQFF | TGTGCCATCAGTGAGTCTAGCGGGAGTCCCAATGAGCAGTTCTTC | TRBJ2-1 | TRBV10-3 | . | TRBD2
CASSLEALSVDTQYF | TGCGCCAGCAGCTTGGAGGCGCTTTCGGTGGATACGCAGTATTTT | TRBJ2-3 | TRBV5-1 | . | .
CASSVGTPPHEQFF | TGTGCCAGCAGCGTTGGCACTCCTCCGCATGAGCAGTTCTTC | TRBJ2-1 | TRBV7-2 | . | .
CASSSLVGIEAFF | TGTGCCAGCAGTTCTCTGGTGGGTATTGAAGCTTTCTTT | TRBJ1-1 | TRBV6-5 | . | .
CAWETSSSIMQYF | TGTGCCTGGGAGACTAGCAGTTCAATTATGCAGTATTTT | TRBJ2-3 | TRBV30 | . | TRBD2
CASSKTVNTEAFF | TGTGCCAGCAGTAAAACGGTGAACACTGAAGCTTTCTTT | TRBJ1-1 | TRBV2 | few | .
CAISESISSTDTQYF | TGTGCCATCAGTGAGTCGATTTCTAGCACAGATACGCAGTATTTT | TRBJ2-3 | TRBV10-3 | . | .
CASSLFGQGASEKLFF | TGTGCCAGCAGTTTATTCGGGCAGGGGGCTAGTGAAAAACTGTTTTTT | TRBJ1-4 | TRBV28 | once | TRBD1
CASSSWTAPYEQYF | TGTGCCAGCAGTTCCTGGACAGCCCCCTACGAGCAGTACTTC | TRBJ2-7 | TRBV28 | . | .